The 11 T cell receptor beta chains given below trace back to one sample, sequenced in a study of blood T cell repertoires in COVID-19. TCRdb keeps only in-frame clones here, not all; method: immunoSEQ multiplex PCR. The sample lists 350,000 to 450,000 clones; roughly nine tenths were seen once. The sample comprised PBMCs or T cells enriched from blood (not recorded which). These TCRs come from a woman aged 25 to 45 who had recovered from COVID-19.

This chain uses TRBV10-3 with TRBJ1-2; D gene ambiguous. This CDR3 has 14 residues. The V gene lost 3 bases and the J gene lost 8 bases, with 16 bases spanning the gap. The V gene's germline CDR1 is ENHRY and CDR2 SYGVKD. The DNA for the CDR3 is TGTGCCATCAGTGAAGAGGGAACGAGGTACGGCTACACCTTC. Encoded protein: CAISEEGTRYGYTF.

This chain's CDR3 is CASSRDRVSYEQYF. The CDR3 nucleotides are TGTGCCAGCAGCCGGGACAGGGTCTCCTACGAGCAGTACTTC. This sequence joins TRBV14 and TRBJ2-7; 9 bases are a match to TRBD1. CDR1 is SGHDN, CDR2 FVKESK, per germline. The junction had 1 base not matched to a gene; V was cut back by 4 bases and J by 0 bases. This CDR3 region has 14 residues.

The chain is built from TRBV4-2 and TRBJ2-1; 14 bases map to TRBD2. This CDR3 has 17 residues. V lost 4 bases and J lost 10; bases outside the gene matches: 12. Germline CDR1 and CDR2: LGHNA and YNFKEQ. CDR3 sequence: CASSPPARLAGGREQFF. The DNA for the CDR3 is TGTGCCAGCAGCCCCCCGGCCCGACTAGCGGGAGGGCGGGAGCAGTTCTTC.

The V gene is TRBV10-3, the J gene TRBJ2-3, with 7 bases aligning to TRBD1. This CDR3 comprises 16 residues. V dropped 0 bases and J dropped 7; count of bases not matched to a gene: 10. Germline CDR1 ENHRY, CDR2 SYGVKD. The CDR3 sequence is CAISESRDRDANTQYF. In DNA, the CDR3 is TGTGCCATCAGTGAGTCGAGGGACAGAGATGCTAATACGCAGTATTTT.

The chain has TRBV7-9 and TRBJ1-5, with 11 bases matching TRBD1. Germline V gene sequence: CDR1 SEHNR, CDR2 FQNEAQ (reference sequence). The CDR3 runs 17 residues. V dropped 4 bases and J dropped 6; count of bases not matched to a gene: 11. This CDR3 reads CASSSSTGTGGGQPQHF. The CDR3, as DNA: TGTGCCAGCAGCTCATCAACCGGGACAGGGGGGGGTCAGCCCCAGCATTTT. Using reference TRBV7-9 and TRBJ1-5 for the parts outside the CDR3, the full variable domain is DTGVSQNPRHKITKRGQNVTFRCDPISEHNRLYWYRQTLGQGPEFLTYFQNEAQLEKSRLLSDRFSAERPKGSFSTLEIQRTEQGDSAMYLCASSSSTGTGGGQPQHFGDGTRLSIL.

The rearrangement joins TRBV3-1 (or the pseudogene TRBV3-2) to TRBJ1-1; no clear D gene. Deletions cut 0 bases from V and 10 bases from J, with 15 bases between. In germline, CDR1 is LGHDT, CDR2 YNNKEL (reference sequence). This CDR3 has 14 residues. The CDR3 spells CASSQDNAAKRAFF. DNA of the CDR3: TGTGCCAGCAGCCAAGATAATGCGGCTAAAAGAGCTTTCTTT.

This chain uses TRBV7-9 with TRBJ1-1; D not certain. V dropped 0 bases and J dropped 4 bases, with 3 bases sitting between them. The CDR3 is 12 residues long. Germline CDR1 reads SEHNR; CDR2 reads FQNEAQ (reference sequence). CDR3 nucleotide sequence: TGTGCCAGCAGCTTAGCCTCCACTGAAGCTTTCTTT. It translates to CASSLASTEAFF.

The rearrangement joins TRBV27 to TRBJ2-1; perhaps TRBD1 as D (5 bases). The V end lost 5 bases, the J end lost 8 bases, and 13 bases lay between the germline ends. CDR1 is MNHEY, CDR2 SMNVEV, per germline (reference sequence). The CDR3 covers 13 residues. CDR3 sequence: CASSLNQGYEQFF. The CDR3, as DNA: TGTGCCAGCAGTCTAAACCAGGGCTATGAGCAGTTCTTC.

CDR3 DNA sequence: TGTGCCAGCAGTTTAGGGTCGGGTCAGCCCCAGCATTTT. Amino acids: CASSLGSGQPQHF. The rearrangement links TRBV27 to TRBJ1-5; D not resolved. This CDR3 is built from 13 residues. Germline loops: CDR1 MNHEY, CDR2 SMNVEV (reference sequence). Deletions cut 2 bases from V and 6 bases from J, with 8 bases between.

V and J are TRBV5-1 and TRBJ2-1; 11 nucleotides align to TRBD2. Trimming at V came to 7 bases and at J to 6 bases, leaving 9 bases not matched to a gene. The CDR3 has 15 amino acids. The germline gives CDR1 SGHRS, CDR2 YFSETQ. The CDR3 protein is CASDPSGRPSNEQFF. CDR3 nucleotide sequence: TGCGCCAGCGACCCTAGCGGGAGGCCCTCCAATGAGCAGTTCTTC.

This CDR3 reads CASSTDTAREQFF. CDR3 nucleotides: TGCGCCAGCAGTACAGATACGGCCCGGGAGCAGTTCTTC. This rearrangement joins TRBV4-1 to TRBJ2-1; the D is unclear. CDR3 size: 13 residues. From germline, CDR1 is MGHRA and CDR2 YSYEKL. V was shortened by 6 bases and J by 10 bases, with 16 bases between the two germline ends.